The source of this T cell receptor (beta chain) is a study of cytomegalovirus exposure and HLA in healthy donors. About the study: The early release's HLA-typed donors yielded 65 million to 85 million unique TCRs. Overall study findings and caveats: A later analysis found TCR association rates differed by HLA locus, highest for DRB1 and lowest for HLA-C. In all likelihood, a cluster of highly shared sequence variants was a sequencing artifact.

This clone was seen a single time. Its specificity is not known. In germline, CDR1 is SGHTA, CDR2 FQGNSA. The J segment lost 2 bases and the V segment lost 5 bases, leaving 6 bases of the junction unmatched. The CDR3 extends over 15 amino acids. The study ran its PCR with 60 Vbeta and 13 Jbeta primers. TCRdb keeps only in-frame clones here, not all; method: immunoSEQ multiplex PCR. The data show roughly 190,000 clones, roughly 75% seen once. Specimen: PBMCs. This TCR was sampled from a young man in good health and CMV-seropositive. The chain recombines TRBV7-2 with TRBJ2-5; 9 positions match TRBD1. The CDR3 region is CASSPPGQGQETQYF. CDR3 DNA sequence: TGTGCCAGCAGCCCACCGGGACAGGGTCAAGAGACCCAGTACTTC.